A single sample gave rise to the 32 T cell receptor beta chains below, sequenced in a study of blood T cell repertoires in COVID-19. The data were produced by immunoSEQ multiplex PCR, yet TCRdb's version contains in-frame clones alone and is incomplete. Of about 140,000 clones listed, 80% to 85% are singletons. Material: peripheral blood. Source of these receptors: a woman in her sixties or seventies with acute or convalescent COVID-19.

This chain links TRBV10-1 with TRBJ1-6; D unclear. Germline V gene data show CDR1 as WNHNN and CDR2 as SYGVQD (reference sequence). V lost 7 bases, J lost 10 bases, and 8 bases lay in between. This CDR3 is built from 11 residues. The CDR3 spells CASTGGSPLHF. The DNA of the CDR3 is TGCGCCAGCACGGGAGGCTCACCCCTCCACTTT.

This chain joins TRBV7-9 and TRBJ2-7; TRBD1 matches 10 bases. Per the germline V gene, CDR1 is SEHNR and CDR2 is FQNEAQ (reference sequence). Germline trimming cut 6 bases from V and 4 bases from J; bases unmatched to any gene: 6. CDR3 length equals 14 residues. CDR3: CASSRGQGLYEQYF. CDR3 DNA sequence: TGTGCCAGCAGTCGGGGACAGGGGCTTTACGAGCAGTACTTC.

CDR3 sequence: CASSLNRGRETQYF. The CDR3, as DNA: TGTGCCAGCAGCTTGAACAGGGGGCGGGAGACCCAGTACTTC. V and J are TRBV7-2 and TRBJ2-5; 9 nucleotides line up with TRBD1. Trimming removed 3 bases from V and 5 bases from J; junction bases left unmatched: 4. Germline V gene sequence: CDR1 SGHTA, CDR2 FQGNSA. The CDR3 is made up of 14 amino acids.

This rearrangement joins TRBV30 to TRBJ1-2; 8 nucleotides match TRBD1. The CDR3 totals 13 residues. Germline CDR1 GTSNPN, CDR2 SVGIG (reference sequence). J gave up 4 bases and V 8 bases, and 9 bases lay outside the gene matches. The CDR3 nucleotides are TGTGCCGCGGACAGGGCAGGCCGCTATGGCTACACCTTC. This gives the protein CAADRAGRYGYTF.

Only one count was recorded for this clone. V and J are TRBV27 and TRBJ2-7, with TRBD2 as a possible D gene (5 bases). The ends were cut back, 0 bases at V and 7 bases at J, with 13 bases in the middle. Germline CDR1 is MNHEY and CDR2 is SMNVEV (reference sequence). The CDR3 has 14 amino acids. The CDR3, as DNA: TGTGCCAGCAGTTTATCCCCACGGAGAGGGGAGCAGTACTTC. Residues: CASSLSPRRGEQYF.

The chain uses TRBV30 and TRBJ1-6; TRBD1 matches at 7 bases. The CDR3 covers 16 residues. Germline V CDR1 and CDR2: GTSNPN, SVGIG (reference sequence). With 0 bases clipped from V and 9 bases from J, the junction kept 11 bases outside the gene matches. The CDR3 region has the DNA TGTGCCTGGAGTGTACAGGGGTCTGTGGGAAGTTCACCCCTCCACTTT. This gives the protein CAWSVQGSVGSSPLHF.

The chain has TRBV13 and TRBJ1-3; 8 bases are a match to TRBD1. J lost 4 bases, V lost 6 bases, and 8 bases had no gene match. Germline CDR1 reads PRHDT; CDR2 reads FYEKMQ (reference sequence). This CDR3 has 15 amino acids. CDR3 in amino acids: CASRPTGDRGNTIYF. The CDR3 nucleotides are TGTGCCAGCAGACCAACAGGGGACAGGGGAAACACCATATATTTT. Using reference TRBV13 and TRBJ1-3 for the parts outside the CDR3, the full variable domain is AAGVIQSPRHLIKEKRETATLKCYPIPRHDTVYWYQQGPGQDPQFLISFYEKMQSDKGSIPDRFSAQQFSDYHSELNMSSLELGDSALYFCASRPTGDRGNTIYFGEGSWLTVV.

This clone was found once. The gene calls are TRBV3-1 (or the pseudogene TRBV3-2) and TRBJ2-2; D unclear. The CDR3 is 16 amino acids. The V end lost 0 bases, the J end lost 1 base, and 9 bases lay between the germline ends. Per germline, CDR1 LGHDT and CDR2 YNNKEL (reference sequence). CDR3 nucleotides: TGTGCCAGCAGCCAAGAATCAGGCTGGAACACCGGGGAGCTGTTTTTT. This translates into CASSQESGWNTGELFF.

The chain recombines TRBV3-1 (or the pseudogene TRBV3-2) with TRBJ2-5; D perhaps matches TRBD1 (5 bases). V was pared by 0 bases and J by 2 bases, with 13 bases between. CDR3 length equals 16 residues. CDR1 is LGHDT and CDR2 is YNNKEL in the germline V gene (reference sequence). Here the CDR3 DNA reads TGTGCCAGCAGCCAAGAACGTGCGACAGCACAAGAGACCCAGTACTTC. Encoded protein: CASSQERATAQETQYF.

For this clone: Other DNA sequences in this sample translate to the same CDR3. The V gene is TRBV30, the J gene TRBJ1-3; tentative D call: TRBD1 (6 bases). V lost 5 bases and J 2 bases, leaving 7 bases between the germline ends. The CDR3 sequence is 12 residues long. Germline V gene sequence: CDR1 GTSNPN, CDR2 SVGIG (reference sequence). CDR3 sequence (DNA): TGTGCCTGGGGGGGCGCTGGAAACACCATATATTTT. It specifies CAWGGAGNTIYF.

The rearrangement links TRBV21-1 to TRBJ2-7; the DNA was not compared with TRBD1, the D call given in the table. TRBV21-1 is a pseudogene locus. The CDR3 covers 15 residues. CDR3 in amino acids: CASRVGRRNSYEQYF. In DNA, the CDR3 is TGTGCCAGCAGGGTGGGGCGACGAAACTCCTACGAGCAGTACTTC.

V usage is TRBV6-6 and J usage is TRBJ2-1, with TRBD2 as a possible D gene (7 bases). V was cut by 2 bases and J by 12 bases, with 14 bases left in between. The CDR3 sequence is 13 residues long. CDR1 is MNHNY, CDR2 SVGAGI, per germline (reference sequence). The CDR3 sequence is CASSYGGGLGQFF. CDR3 bases: TGTGCCAGCAGTTACGGGGGGGGCCTGGGGCAGTTCTTC.

This chain connects TRBV7-3 to TRBJ2-2; 8 nucleotides agree with TRBD1. V was pared by 4 bases and J by 6 bases, with 16 bases of the junction left unmatched. Germline loops: CDR1 SGHTA, CDR2 FQGTGA. The CDR3 is made up of 18 amino acids. CDR3 region: CASSSLPRQGPRAGELFF. The CDR3 DNA reads TGTGCCAGCAGCTCACTTCCCCGACAGGGGCCCCGCGCCGGGGAGCTGTTTTTT.

The chain is built from TRBV7-9 and TRBJ2-5; weak D call: TRBD1 (5 bases). The CDR3 covers 16 residues. CDR1 SEHNR and CDR2 FQNEAQ come from the germline V gene (reference sequence). V lost 7 bases to trimming and J lost 1 base, with 19 bases between them. CDR3 residues: CASTLVQGTSQETQYF. CDR3 coding DNA: TGTGCCAGCACCCTGGTCCAGGGAACGTCCCAAGAGACCCAGTACTTC.

V and J are TRBV10-1 and TRBJ2-3; a possible D gene is TRBD2 (6 bases). V lost 8 bases, J lost 2 bases, and 17 bases lay in between. Germline V gene lookup returns CDR1 WNHNN and CDR2 SYGVQD (reference sequence). This CDR3 has 15 amino acids. The CDR3 loop reads CASGPGTVPTDTQYF. DNA of the CDR3: TGCGCCAGCGGCCCAGGGACTGTACCCACAGATACGCAGTATTTT.

This sequence joins TRBV6-6 and TRBJ1-2; 9 bases fit TRBD1. The CDR3 covers 15 residues. In germline, CDR1 is MNHNY, CDR2 SVGAGI (reference sequence). V lost 1 base, J lost 6 bases, and 6 bases stayed unmatched. The CDR3 region is CASSYWRGDRDGYTF. The DNA of the CDR3 is TGTGCCAGCAGTTACTGGCGGGGGGACAGGGATGGCTACACCTTC.

Worth noting for this clone: The DNA is left out, because the CDR3 cannot be placed on it with certainty; the CDR3 is given as TCRdb lists it. The rearrangement links TRBV21-1 to TRBJ1-1; the D call in the table, TRBD1, was not verified against the DNA. TRBV21-1 is a known pseudogene. The CDR3 is made up of 16 amino acids, end residues included. CDR3 in amino acids: CASSRSVGQGNTEAFF.

This clone showed up just a few times. CDR3 amino acids: CAGGGIHGQPRDPSGNTIYF. The CDR3 DNA sequence: TGTGCCGGCGGGGGGATTCACGGACAACCCCGGGACCCATCTGGAAACACCATATATTTT. The rearrangement links TRBV27 to TRBJ1-3; D may be TRBD1 (5 bases). Trimming removed 11 bases at V and 1 base at J, with 33 bases between. The germline gives CDR1 MNHEY, CDR2 SMNVEV (reference sequence). The length of the CDR3 is 20 residues.

The chain is built from TRBV6-2 or TRBV6-3 and TRBJ1-1; D call uncertain. The CDR3 sequence is 13 residues long. Trimming removed 2 bases at V and 6 bases at J, with 10 bases between. CDR1 is MNHEY and CDR2 is SVGEGT in the germline V gene. The CDR3 spells CASSYVGSAEAFF. CDR3 nucleotide sequence: TGTGCCAGCAGTTACGTCGGGTCCGCTGAAGCTTTCTTT.

The CDR3 reads CASRGADYGYTF. In DNA, the CDR3 is TGCGCCAGCAGAGGGGCGGACTATGGCTACACCTTC. The rearrangement links TRBV5-1 to TRBJ1-2, with D tentatively TRBD1 (5 bases). CDR3 size: 12 residues. Germline-derived CDR1 and CDR2 are SGHRS and YFSETQ. V was shortened by 5 bases and J by 3 bases, with 8 bases between the two germline ends.

The chain links TRBV6-5 to TRBJ1-2; the D gene is possibly TRBD1 (5 bases). V was shortened by 0 bases and J by 6 bases, with 11 bases between the two germline ends. The CDR3 runs to 14 residues. CDR1 MNHEY and CDR2 SVGAGI come from the germline V gene. CDR3 in amino acids: CASSYSGGSDGYTF. The CDR3 bases are TGTGCCAGCAGTTACTCCGGGGGTTCGGATGGCTACACCTTC.

This clone has just a few counts. The V call is TRBV2, the J call TRBJ2-7, with 8 bases aligning to TRBD1. V trimming: 1 base; J trimming: 5 bases; junction bases outside the gene matches: 7. CDR1 and CDR2 from the germline V gene are SNHLY and FYNNEI. The CDR3 is made up of 15 amino acids. For the CDR3, the DNA is TGTGCCAGCAGTGAAGGAGGACAGGGTTTAGACGAGCAGTACTTC. Residues: CASSEGGQGLDEQYF.

This clone was observed a handful of times. The chain joins TRBV2 to TRBJ1-5; D is unclear. Germline V gene sequence: CDR1 SNHLY, CDR2 FYNNEI. The CDR3 runs 11 residues. The V and J ends lost 6 bases and 6 bases respectively, with 6 bases between them. CDR3 amino acids: CASRVAQPQHF. Here the CDR3 DNA reads TGTGCCAGCAGAGTAGCTCAGCCCCAGCATTTT.

This chain links TRBV7-3 with TRBJ2-2; no clear D gene. The CDR3 runs 13 residues. Trimming shortened V by 1 base and J by 6 bases, and 6 bases separated the two germline ends. Germline V gene data show CDR1 as SGHTA and CDR2 as FQGTGA. CDR3 nucleotide sequence: TGTGCCAGCAGCTTAATGGGCTCCGGGGAGCTGTTTTTT. Translating gives CASSLMGSGELFF.

The chain couples TRBV7-8 to TRBJ2-5; 7 bases align to TRBD1. CDR3 length: 14 amino acids. The J segment lost 5 bases and the V segment lost 5 bases, leaving 8 bases of the junction unmatched. Germline CDR1 and CDR2: SGHVS and FQNEAQ. CDR3 in DNA: TGTGCCAGCAGCCCCCAGGGGGACGGGGAGACCCAGTACTTC. It encodes CASSPQGDGETQYF.

V usage is TRBV5-5 and J usage is TRBJ2-7, with 7 nucleotides matching TRBD2. Germline values: CDR1 SGHKS, CDR2 YYEKEE (reference sequence). The CDR3 length is 17 residues. V shed 0 bases, J shed 0 bases, and the junction held 9 bases outside the gene matches. CDR3 DNA sequence: TGTGCCAGCAGCTTGGTTTTCTTCGGGACTAACTCCTACGAGCAGTACTTC. Amino acids: CASSLVFFGTNSYEQYF.

The chain joins TRBV19 to TRBJ1-5; weak D call: TRBD1 (6 bases). The V and J ends lost 5 bases and 0 bases respectively, with 14 bases between them. This CDR3 is built from 16 residues. CDR1 is LNHDA, CDR2 SQIVND, per germline (reference sequence). CDR3 loop: CASSDTGTYSNQPQHF. The CDR3 DNA reads as TGTGCCAGTAGTGATACCGGGACATATAGCAATCAGCCCCAGCATTTT.

This chain connects TRBV7-2 to TRBJ2-5; tentatively, D is TRBD1 (6 bases). This CDR3 comprises 14 residues. Germline V gives CDR1 SGHTA, CDR2 FQGNSA. Trimming removed 4 bases from V and 4 bases from J, with 13 bases in between. The CDR3 coding sequence is TGTGCCAGCAGCTCAGCATCAGGGGTAGAGACCCAGTACTTC. Residues: CASSSASGVETQYF.

The CDR3 sequence: CASSENEQFF. The CDR3 DNA reads as TGTGCCAGCAGCGAGAATGAGCAGTTCTTC. This rearrangement joins TRBV21-1 to TRBJ2-1; the D call of TRBD2 is as the table states it, not checked on the DNA. TRBV21-1 is a pseudogene. This CDR3 has 10 residues.

This clone was seen a handful of times. This chain links TRBV5-5 with TRBJ1-5; no clear D. The CDR3 sequence is 16 residues long. V was shortened by 2 bases and J by 2 bases, with 14 bases between the two germline ends. Germline CDR1 is SGHKS and CDR2 is YYEKEE (reference sequence). The DNA for the CDR3 is TGTGCCAGCAGCTTAACGGGGAGTCGGGGCAATCAGCCCCAGCATTTT. This sequence encodes CASSLTGSRGNQPQHF.

This sequence joins TRBV7-8 and TRBJ1-4; maybe TRBD1 (5 bases). Trimming shortened V by 7 bases and J by 3 bases, and 18 bases separated the two germline ends. CDR3 length: 16 residues. Looked up from germline, CDR1 is SGHVS and CDR2 is FQNEAQ. CDR3 nucleotide sequence: TGTGCCAGCAAGCTTAAGGTTGGCAGGGCTAATGAAAAACTGTTTTTT. It codes for CASKLKVGRANEKLFF. The whole variable domain, filled in from reference TRBV7-8 and TRBJ1-4, reads GAGVSQSPRYKVAKRGQDVALRCDPISGHVSLFWYQQALGQGPEFLTYFQNEAQLDKSGLPSDRFFAERPEGSVSTLKIQRTQQEDSAVYLCASKLKVGRANEKLFFGSGTQLSVL.

The V call is TRBV18, the J call TRBJ2-2, with D possibly being TRBD1 (6 bases). This CDR3 has 14 residues. Germline assignment: CDR1 KGHSH and CDR2 LQKENI. With 2 bases removed from V and 5 bases from J, the gap between germline ends came to 9 bases. For the CDR3, the DNA is TGTGCCAGCTCACCATGGGGACAAACCGGGGAGCTGTTTTTT. It yields the protein CASSPWGQTGELFF.